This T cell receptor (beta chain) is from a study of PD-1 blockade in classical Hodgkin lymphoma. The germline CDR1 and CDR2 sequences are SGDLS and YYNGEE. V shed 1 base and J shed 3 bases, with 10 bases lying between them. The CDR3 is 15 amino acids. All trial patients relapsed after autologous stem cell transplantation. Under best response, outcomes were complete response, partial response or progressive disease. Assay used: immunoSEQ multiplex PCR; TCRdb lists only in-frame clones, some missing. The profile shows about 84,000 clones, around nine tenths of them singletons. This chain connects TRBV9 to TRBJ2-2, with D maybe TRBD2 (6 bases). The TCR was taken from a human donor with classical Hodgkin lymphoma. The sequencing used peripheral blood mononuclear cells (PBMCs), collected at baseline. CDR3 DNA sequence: TGTGCCAGCAGCGTATCCGGGGGTTACACCGGGGAGCTGTTTTTT. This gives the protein CASSVSGGYTGELFF.